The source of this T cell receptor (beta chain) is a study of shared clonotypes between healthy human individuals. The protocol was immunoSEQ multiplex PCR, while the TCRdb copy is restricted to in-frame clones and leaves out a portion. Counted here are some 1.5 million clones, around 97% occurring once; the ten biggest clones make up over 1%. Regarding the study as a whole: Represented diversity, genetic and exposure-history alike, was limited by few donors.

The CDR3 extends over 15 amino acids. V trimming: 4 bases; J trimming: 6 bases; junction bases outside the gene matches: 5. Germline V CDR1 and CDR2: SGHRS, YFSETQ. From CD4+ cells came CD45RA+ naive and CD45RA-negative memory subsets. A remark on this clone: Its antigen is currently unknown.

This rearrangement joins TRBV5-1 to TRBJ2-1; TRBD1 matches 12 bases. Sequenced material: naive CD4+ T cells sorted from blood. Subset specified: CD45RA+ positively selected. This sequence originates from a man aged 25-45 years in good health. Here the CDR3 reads CASSPGQGARNEQFF. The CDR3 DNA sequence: TGCGCCAGCAGCCCGGGACAGGGGGCGCGCAATGAGCAGTTCTTC.